These T cell receptor beta chains were read from a single sample in a study of regulatory T cells in long-lasting Graves disease. A single record per CDR3 protein comes from TCRdb applying MiXCR to the multiplex PCR reads. The sample contains 350,000 to 450,000 distinct CDR3 sequences, 15% of which appear only once. A further study also used this sample, focusing on T cells in Graves' hyperthyroidism and ophthalmopathy.

Sequences were derived from peripheral blood mononuclear cells (PBMCs), sampled at new diagnosis, from a patient treated with antithyroid drugs. The receptors come from a woman in her forties with Graves disease. Each CDR3 is given with its conserved first and last residue. The D gene is left open where the match is weak. Expanded clones are given a class, and other clones once, few, many or no size at all.

>TRBV7-2|TRBJ1-1|few|-
TGTGCCAGCAGCTCGCTTGGAGGGCCCACTGAAGCTTTCTTT
CASSSLGGPTEAFF
>TRBV2|TRBJ2-5|many|TRBD2
TGTGCCAGCAGTGATCGACTAGCGGGAGATGAGACCCAGTACTTC
CASSDRLAGDETQYF
>TRBV20-1|TRBJ2-1|many|TRBD2
TGCAGTGCTAGAGACCCCAGCGGGAGGGGGGACAATGAGCAGTTCTTC
CSARDPSGRGDNEQFF
>TRBV20-1|TRBJ2-7|-|-
TGCAGTGCTATAGCACCCGGGAGATACGAGCAGTACTTC
CSAIAPGRYEQYF
>TRBV3-1|TRBJ2-7|few|TRBD2
TGTGCCAGCAGCCAAGAGACTAGCGGGAGTTTCGAGCAGTACTTC
CASSQETSGSFEQYF
>TRBV12-3/TRBV12-4|TRBJ2-1|few|-
TGTGCCAGCAGCCAGGAAAACGGTGAGCAGTTCTTC
CASSQENGEQFF
>TRBV6-5|TRBJ2-2|many|-
TGTGCCAGCAGTTACTCACAGCTCACCGGGGAGCTGTTTTTT
CASSYSQLTGELFF
>TRBV28|TRBJ1-4|many|-
TGTGCCAGCAGTCAAGACCGGGACCCTGCAACTAATGGAAAACTGTTTTTT
CASSQDRDPATNGKLFF
>TRBV20-1|TRBJ2-7|many|TRBD2
TGCAGTGCTAGCGCCCTTGTGGGACTAGCGGGAACCTACGAGCAGTACTTC
CSASALVGLAGTYEQYF
>TRBV30|TRBJ1-6|few|-
TGTGCCTGGAGTGCCGGACGGGAGATCAATTCACCCCTCCACTTT
CAWSAGREINSPLHF
>TRBV29-1|TRBJ2-3|-|-
TGCAGCGTTGAAGAAGCACAGCTCATCACAGATACGCAGTATTTT
CSVEEAQLITDTQYF
>TRBV11-3|TRBJ2-1|many|-
TGTGCCAGCAGCTGGGGGAGAGGGGTGTTGAATGAGCAGTTCTTC
CASSWGRGVLNEQFF
>TRBV19|TRBJ2-7|many|TRBD1
TGTGCCAGTAGGGGGACAGGAGCCCCATACGAGCAGTACTTC
CASRGTGAPYEQYF
>TRBV7-3|TRBJ2-2|many|TRBD1
TGTGCCAGCAGCTTCCCGCCTCGGACAGGGGGCTTCACCGGGGAGCTGTTTTTT
CASSFPPRTGGFTGELFF
>TRBV24-1|TRBJ2-1|many|-
TGTGCCACCGGTTTTGGGTGTTCCTACAATGAGCAGTTCTTC
CATGFGCSYNEQFF
>TRBV29-1|TRBJ2-1|-|-
TGCAGCGTTGGTACTACTGTTGAGCAGTTCTTC
CSVGTTVEQFF
>TRBV24-1|TRBJ1-2|few|-
TGTGCCACCAGTGATTTTACAGGGAACTATGGCTACACCTTC
CATSDFTGNYGYTF
>TRBV28|TRBJ2-1|-|TRBD1
TGTGCCAGCAGTTTTATACAGGGGGTCATAGAAGAGTACAATGAGCAGTTCTTC
CASSFIQGVIEEYNEQFF
>TRBV13|TRBJ2-5|-|TRBD2
TGTGCCAGCAGCTTAGTTGGGCGGGGGGAAGAGACCCAGTACTTC
CASSLVGRGEETQYF
>TRBV10-3|TRBJ2-1|many|-
TGTGCCATCAGTGAGGAGGGGGACATCTCCTACAATGAGCAGTTCTTC
CAISEEGDISYNEQFF
>TRBV18|TRBJ1-2|few|-
TGTGCCAGCTCACGATCGGGGGCGCGTGGCTATGGCTACACCTTC
CASSRSGARGYGYTF
>TRBV3-1|TRBJ2-1|-|TRBD2
TGTGCCAGCAGCCAAGATACCCAAATTAGCGGGACGGACTACAATGAGCAGTTCTTC
CASSQDTQISGTDYNEQFF
>TRBV19|TRBJ1-4|many|TRBD1
TGTGCCAGTAGGCAACCAGGGGGAACTAATGAAAAACTGTTTTTT
CASRQPGGTNEKLFF
>TRBV3-1|TRBJ2-2|many|-
TGTGCCAGCAGCCAAGTCTTTGGGGACACCGGGGAGCTGTTTTTT
CASSQVFGDTGELFF
>TRBV3-1|TRBJ2-3|many|-
TGTGCCAGCAGCCAAGATGACTTCGGCACAGATACGCAGTATTTT
CASSQDDFGTDTQYF
>TRBV29-1|TRBJ2-1|few|TRBD2
TGCAGCGTGACTAGCGATTATAGCGCCTACAATGAGCAGTTCTTC
CSVTSDYSAYNEQFF